Here is one T cell receptor (beta chain) with its context. The data were taken from a study of blood T cell repertoires in COVID-19. Across the whole study: Both acute and convalescent COVID-19 samples were obtained from the United States, Italy and Spain.

TCRdb's table, derived via immunoSEQ multiplex PCR, lists solely in-frame clones and lacks some. Of 140,000 to 150,000 clones listed, over 75% were seen once; the top ten hold about 5%. V was clipped by 6 bases and J by 9 bases, with 15 bases between them. CDR3 length equals 13 residues. In germline, CDR1 is SGHVS, CDR2 FQNEAQ. The chain couples TRBV7-8 to TRBJ2-1; D is possibly TRBD1 (6 bases). Material: peripheral blood. The TCR comes from a woman aged 45-65 years with acute or convalescent COVID-19. This CDR3 is CASRSHLGGEQFF. For the CDR3, the DNA is TGTGCCAGCAGATCTCATCTAGGGGGTGAGCAGTTCTTC.